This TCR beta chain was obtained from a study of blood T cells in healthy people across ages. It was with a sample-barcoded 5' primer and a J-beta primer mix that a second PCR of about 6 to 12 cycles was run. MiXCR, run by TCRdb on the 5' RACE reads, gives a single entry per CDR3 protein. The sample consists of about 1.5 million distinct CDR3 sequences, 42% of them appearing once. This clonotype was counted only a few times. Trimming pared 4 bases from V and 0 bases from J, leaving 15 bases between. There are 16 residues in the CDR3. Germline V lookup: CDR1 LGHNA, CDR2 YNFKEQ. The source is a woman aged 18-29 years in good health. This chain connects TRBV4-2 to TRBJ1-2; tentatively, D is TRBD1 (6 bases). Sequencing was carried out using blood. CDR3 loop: CASSPAGGQPNYGYTF. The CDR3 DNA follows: TGTGCCAGCAGCCCCGCCGGCGGACAGCCTAACTATGGCTACACCTTC.